This record covers a single T cell receptor beta chain. This sample is drawn from a study of blood T cell repertoires in COVID-19. Assay used: immunoSEQ multiplex PCR; TCRdb lists only in-frame clones, some missing. The repertoire holds some 300,000 clones, roughly 90% seen once, with about 1% in the top ten. Trimming stripped 0 bases from V and 8 bases from J, with 7 bases between. CDR3 length equals 12 residues. CDR1 LGHNA and CDR2 YSLEER come from the germline V gene. V and J are TRBV4-3 and TRBJ1-2, with D unclear. The receptor was derived from a woman in her 30s who had recovered from COVID-19. Sequences were obtained from PBMCs or T cells enriched from blood (not recorded which). The CDR3 sequence is CASSQDSRGYTF. The CDR3 region has the DNA TGCGCCAGCAGCCAAGATTCGCGCGGCTACACCTTC.